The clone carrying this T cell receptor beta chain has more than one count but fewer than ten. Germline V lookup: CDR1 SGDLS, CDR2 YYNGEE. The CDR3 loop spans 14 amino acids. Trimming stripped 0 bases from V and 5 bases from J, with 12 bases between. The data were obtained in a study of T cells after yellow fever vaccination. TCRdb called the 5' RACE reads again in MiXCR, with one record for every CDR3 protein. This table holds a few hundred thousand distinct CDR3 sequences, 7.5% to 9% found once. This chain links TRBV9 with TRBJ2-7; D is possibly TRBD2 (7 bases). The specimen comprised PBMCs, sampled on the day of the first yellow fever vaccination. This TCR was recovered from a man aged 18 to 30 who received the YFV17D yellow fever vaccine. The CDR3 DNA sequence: TGTGCCAGCAGCGTAGAGGGGGGGGCGGACGAGCAGTACTTC. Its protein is CASSVEGGADEQYF.